This TCR beta chain was profiled in a study of OX40 agonist ivuxolimab in advanced cancers. The data were produced by immunoSEQ multiplex PCR, yet TCRdb's version contains in-frame clones alone and is incomplete. Among approximately 15,000 clones listed, roughly 81% were seen once. CDR3 length equals 17 residues. With V trimmed by 3 bases and J by 5 bases, 7 bases remained unmatched. The germline gives CDR1 KGHSH, CDR2 LQKENI. The chain uses TRBV18 and TRBJ2-2; 12 bases agree with TRBD1. Sample: CD4+ or CD8+ T cells sorted from blood, taken in a trial of the OX40 agonist ivuxolimab. The TCR was taken from an adult with an advanced solid tumor such as melanoma, head and neck, liver or kidney cancer. CDR3 coding DNA: TGTGCCAGCTCACCTCCCGGGACAGGGGGCGGAACCGGGGAGCTGTTTTTT. The encoded protein is CASSPPGTGGGTGELFF. The whole variable domain, remainder taken from reference TRBV18 and TRBJ2-2, is NAGVMQNPRHLVRRRGQEARLRCSPMKGHSHVYWYRQLPEEGLKFMVYLQKENIIDESGMPKERFSAEFPKEGPSILRIQQVVRGDSAAYFCASSPPGTGGGTGELFFGEGSRLTVL.